This T cell receptor beta chain was identified during a study of blood T cell repertoires in COVID-19. Authors' methods: Amplification of reference gene primers provided the estimated nucleated cell counts. Clones were sequenced by immunoSEQ multiplex PCR, and TCRdb holds only the in-frame ones, with some missing. D and trimming come from the DNA, and the V and J calls and clone size come from that table. The data contain approximately 250,000 clones, about 88% of them singletons. The clonotype was recovered from a man aged 30 to 45 with active or convalescent COVID-19. The specimen was peripheral blood.

Here the CDR3 reads CASSQRGSGMNTEAFF. The CDR3 DNA reads TGCGCCAGCAGCCAACGGGGTAGCGGGATGAACACTGAAGCTTTCTTT. The chain recombines TRBV4-1 with TRBJ1-1; D is ambiguous. V was shortened by 2 bases and J by 0 bases, with 13 bases between the two germline ends. CDR1 is MGHRA and CDR2 is YSYEKL in the germline V gene. The CDR3 totals 16 residues.